The present T cell receptor (beta chain) was sequenced within a study of regulatory T cells in long-lasting Graves disease. The study's findings and limits: Blood alone, not thyroid tissue, was studied.

Points on this clonotype: The target antigen is unknown.

Time point reported: newly diagnosed GD, antithyroid drugs for less than 3 months. PBMCs provided the RNA from which the TCR library was made. The TCR beta library used iRepertoire HTBI primers with Arm-PCR amplification of CDR3. TCRdb re-called the multiplex PCR reads with MiXCR, one entry per CDR3 protein. The top ten hold over 9% of the sample, which has 500,000 or so distinct CDR3 sequences, 15% to 20% seen once. CDR1 is MNHEY and CDR2 is SMNVEV in the germline V gene (reference sequence). The junction had 9 bases not matched to a gene; V was cut back by 3 bases and J by 0 bases. The CDR3 extends over 18 amino acids. Separately, the same data were catalogued under a study of T cells in Graves' hyperthyroidism and ophthalmopathy. That paper states: Exclusion criteria comprised uncontrolled infection, other autoimmune disease, pregnancy or lactation.

Here the sequenced sample was peripheral blood mononuclear cells (PBMCs), taken at new diagnosis, from a patient treated with antithyroid drugs. This chain uses TRBV27 with TRBJ1-4, with 8 nucleotides matching TRBD1. The clonotype comes from a middle-aged man with Graves disease. The CDR3 spells CASSFRLGQGTTNEKLFF. In DNA, the CDR3 is TGTGCCAGCAGTTTCCGCCTTGGACAGGGAACAACTAATGAAAAACTGTTTTTT.